The TCR beta chain described here comes from a study of blood T cells in healthy people across ages. Using a J-beta primer mix together with a sample-barcoded 5' primer, a second PCR was run for roughly 6 to 12 cycles. Each CDR3 protein gets one entry after TCRdb re-called the 5' RACE reads with MiXCR. This sample yields some 750,000 distinct CDR3 sequences, of which about 24% are seen a single time; around a fifth belongs to the top ten. The germline V and J ends were trimmed by 3 bases and 6 bases, with 16 bases remaining between them. Germline lookup yields CDR1 SGHRS and CDR2 YFSETQ. This CDR3 spans 14 amino acids.

V usage is TRBV5-1 and J usage is TRBJ2-7, with D possibly TRBD2 on 5 matching bases. Sequenced: blood. This sequence originates from a man aged 65-85 years in good health. In DNA form, the CDR3 reads TGCGCCAGCAGCTCCCAGAGCGGCCCCTCCGAGCAGTACTTC. Its protein product is CASSSQSGPSEQYF.